The clone carrying this T cell receptor (beta chain) was recorded a few times. Antigen specificity is unknown. These data come from a study of T cell repertoires in cytomegalovirus infection. Study information: The public TCR beta signatures pointed to both CMV infection and matching HLA type.

Each CDR3 protein is one row after TCRdb ran MiXCR on the reads. The sample has under 450,000 distinct CDR3 sequences, about 35% seen once; the top ten hold 13%. The CDR3 contains 12 residues. Trimming took off 2 bases at V and 7 bases at J, with 9 bases between the two ends. The germline V gene has CDR1 SGHTA and CDR2 FQGNSA. Notes on the study in general: Predominance within the ex vivo response was attributable to HLA-C-restricted CMV-specific TCR beta clonotypes. Based on cumulative public TCR beta family frequency, carriers of CMV plus the relevant HLA were identified.

The material was cultured PBMCs, obtained from culture after CMV antigen stimulation. This chain links TRBV7-2 with TRBJ2-7; tentatively, D is TRBD2 (5 bases). The source is a human donor in good health (CMV status not recorded). Some clones in this sample may be carry-over from other donors' samples. The CDR3 nucleotides are TGTGCCAGCAGCTTAAGGACGGGGGAGCAGTACGTC. It specifies CASSLRTGEQYV.